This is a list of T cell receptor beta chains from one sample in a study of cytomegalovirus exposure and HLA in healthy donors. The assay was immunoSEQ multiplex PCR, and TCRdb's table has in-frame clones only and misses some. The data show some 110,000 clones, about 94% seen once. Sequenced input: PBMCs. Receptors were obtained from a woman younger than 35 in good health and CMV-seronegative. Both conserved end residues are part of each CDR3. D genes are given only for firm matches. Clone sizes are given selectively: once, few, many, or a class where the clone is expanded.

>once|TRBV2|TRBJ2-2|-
TGTGCCAGCAGGGCAGAGAACACCGGGGAGCTGTTTTTT
CASRAENTGELFF
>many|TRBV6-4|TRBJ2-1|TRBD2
TGTGCCAGCAGTGACAGACTAGCGGGGGGGAGTGAGCAGTTCTTC
CASSDRLAGGSEQFF
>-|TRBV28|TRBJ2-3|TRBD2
TGTGCCAGCAGTTTATGGGGCGGGGGAGATACGCAGTATTTT
CASSLWGGGDTQYF
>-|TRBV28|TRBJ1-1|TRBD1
TGTGCCAGCAGCCGGACAGGGGGAGGCACTGAAGCTTTCTTT
CASSRTGGGTEAFF
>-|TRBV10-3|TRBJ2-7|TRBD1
TGTGCCATCAACGACAGGGACTACGAGCAGTACTTC
CAINDRDYEQYF
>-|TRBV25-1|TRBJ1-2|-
TGTGCCAGCAGCCGGGACATGAAGGGCTACACCTTC
CASSRDMKGYTF
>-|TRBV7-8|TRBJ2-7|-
TGTGCCAGCAGCTTAGTTGGGAGATACGAGCAGTACTTC
CASSLVGRYEQYF
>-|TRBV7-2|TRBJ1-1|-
TGTGCCAGCAGATTACATAGAACTATGAACACTGAAGCTTTCTTT
CASRLHRTMNTEAFF
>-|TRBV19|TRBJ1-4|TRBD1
TGTGCCAGTAGGACGACAGGGGGCACTGAAAAACTGTTTTTT
CASRTTGGTEKLFF
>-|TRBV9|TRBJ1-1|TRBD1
TGTGCCAGCAGCCTGAGGACAGGGAGGACTGAAGCTTTCTTT
CASSLRTGRTEAFF
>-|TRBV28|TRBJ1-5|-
TGTGCCAGCAGTTTTGGGAGGGAGCCCCAGCATTTT
CASSFGREPQHF
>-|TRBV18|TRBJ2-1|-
TGTGCCAGCTCACCAGAGGATGACTACAATGAGCAGTTCTTC
CASSPEDDYNEQFF
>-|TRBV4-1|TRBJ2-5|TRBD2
TGCGCCAGCAGCCAAGCCCCGCGGGGGGCGGTTGAGACCCAGTACTTC
CASSQAPRGAVETQYF
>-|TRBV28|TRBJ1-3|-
TGTGCCAGCAGGAGCGCGGACACCCGAAACACCATATATTTT
CASRSADTRNTIYF
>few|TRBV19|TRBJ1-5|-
TGTGCCAGTAGCCCCTATCAGCCCCAGCATTTT
CASSPYQPQHF
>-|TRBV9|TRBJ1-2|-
TGTGCCAGCAGCCCTCCACCTACAGGGAGCAATGGCTACACCTTC
CASSPPPTGSNGYTF
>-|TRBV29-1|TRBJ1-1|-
TGCAGCGTAGCGAGCAACACTGAAGCTTTCTTT
CSVASNTEAFF